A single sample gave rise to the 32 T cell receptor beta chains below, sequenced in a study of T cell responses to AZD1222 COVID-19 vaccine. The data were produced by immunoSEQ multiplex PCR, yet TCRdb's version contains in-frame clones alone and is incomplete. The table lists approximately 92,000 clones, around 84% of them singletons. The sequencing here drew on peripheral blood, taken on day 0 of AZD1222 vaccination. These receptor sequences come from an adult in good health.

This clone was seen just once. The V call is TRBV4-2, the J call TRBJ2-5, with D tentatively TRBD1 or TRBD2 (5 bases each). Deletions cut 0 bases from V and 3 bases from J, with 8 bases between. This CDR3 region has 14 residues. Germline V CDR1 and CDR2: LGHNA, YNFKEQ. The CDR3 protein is CASSQDLGEETQYF. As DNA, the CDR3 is TGTGCCAGCAGCCAAGATCTGGGGGAAGAGACCCAGTACTTC.

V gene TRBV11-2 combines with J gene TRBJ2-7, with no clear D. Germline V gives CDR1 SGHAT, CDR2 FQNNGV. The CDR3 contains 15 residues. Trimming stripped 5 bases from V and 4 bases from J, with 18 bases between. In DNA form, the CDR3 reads TGTGCCAGCAGCGCCCCAGCCGGTGGGTATTACGAGCAGTACTTC. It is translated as CASSAPAGGYYEQYF.

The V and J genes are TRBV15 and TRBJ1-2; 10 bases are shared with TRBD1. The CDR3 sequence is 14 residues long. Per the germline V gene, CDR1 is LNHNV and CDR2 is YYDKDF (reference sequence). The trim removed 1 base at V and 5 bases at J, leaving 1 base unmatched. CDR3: CATSRGDRGYGYTF. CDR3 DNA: TGTGCCACCAGCAGAGGGGACAGGGGTTATGGCTACACCTTC.

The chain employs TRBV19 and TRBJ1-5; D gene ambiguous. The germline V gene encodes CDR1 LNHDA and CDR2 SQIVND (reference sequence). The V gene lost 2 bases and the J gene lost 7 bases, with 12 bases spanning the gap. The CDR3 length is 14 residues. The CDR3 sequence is CASSILQVNQPQHF. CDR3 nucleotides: TGTGCCAGTAGTATATTGCAGGTCAACCAGCCCCAGCATTTT.

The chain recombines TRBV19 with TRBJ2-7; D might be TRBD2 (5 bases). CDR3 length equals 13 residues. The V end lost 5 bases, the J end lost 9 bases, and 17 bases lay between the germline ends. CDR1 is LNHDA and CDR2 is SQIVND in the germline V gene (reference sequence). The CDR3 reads CASSPADRGVQYF. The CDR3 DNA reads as TGTGCCAGTAGTCCCGCCGACCGGGGTGTGCAGTACTTC. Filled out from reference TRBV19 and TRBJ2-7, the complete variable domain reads DGGITQSPKYLFRKEGQNVTLSCEQNLNHDAMYWYRQDPGQGLRLIYYSQIVNDFQKGDIAEGYSVSREKKESFPLTVTSAQKNPTAFYLCASSPADRGVQYFGPGTRLTVT.

This CDR3 is CASSFKRRNTGELFF. CDR3 coding DNA: TGTGCCAGCAGCTTCAAACGGAGAAACACCGGGGAGCTGTTTTTT. V usage is TRBV11-2 and J usage is TRBJ2-2; D is unclear. The V gene's germline CDR1 is SGHAT and CDR2 FQNNGV. The V and J ends lost 3 bases and 2 bases respectively, with 10 bases between them. The CDR3 loop spans 15 amino acids.

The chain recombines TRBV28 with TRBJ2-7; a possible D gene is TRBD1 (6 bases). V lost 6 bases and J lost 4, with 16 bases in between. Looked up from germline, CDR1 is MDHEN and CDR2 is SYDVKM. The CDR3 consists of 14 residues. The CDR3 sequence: CASRLPGQSYEQYF. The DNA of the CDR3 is TGTGCCAGCAGGCTTCCGGGACAATCTTACGAGCAGTACTTC.

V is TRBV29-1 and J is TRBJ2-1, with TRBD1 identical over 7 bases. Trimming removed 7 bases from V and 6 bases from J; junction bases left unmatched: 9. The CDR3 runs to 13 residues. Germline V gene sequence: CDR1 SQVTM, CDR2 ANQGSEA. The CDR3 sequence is CSGTGAGFNEQFF. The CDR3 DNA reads TGCAGCGGTACAGGGGCGGGTTTCAATGAGCAGTTCTTC.

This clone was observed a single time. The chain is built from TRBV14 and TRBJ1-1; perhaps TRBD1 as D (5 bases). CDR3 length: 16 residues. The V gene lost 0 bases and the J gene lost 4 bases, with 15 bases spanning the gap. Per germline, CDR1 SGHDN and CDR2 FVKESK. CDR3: CASSQDLVRAGTEAFF. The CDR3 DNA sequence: TGTGCCAGCAGCCAAGATTTGGTCAGGGCGGGCACTGAAGCTTTCTTT.

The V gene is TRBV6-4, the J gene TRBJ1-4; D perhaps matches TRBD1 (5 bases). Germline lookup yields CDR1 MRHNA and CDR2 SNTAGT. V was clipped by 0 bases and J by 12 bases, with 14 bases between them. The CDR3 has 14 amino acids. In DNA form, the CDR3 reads TGTGCCAGCAGTGACTCGTCTGAATCGGGGGAACTGTTTTTT. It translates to CASSDSSESGELFF.

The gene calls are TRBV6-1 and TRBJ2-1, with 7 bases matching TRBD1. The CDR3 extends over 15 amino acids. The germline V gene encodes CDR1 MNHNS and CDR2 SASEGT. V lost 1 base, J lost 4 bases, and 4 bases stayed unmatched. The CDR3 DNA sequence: TGTGCCAGCAGTGAAGGACAGGGTCTATACAATGAGCAGTTCTTC. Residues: CASSEGQGLYNEQFF.

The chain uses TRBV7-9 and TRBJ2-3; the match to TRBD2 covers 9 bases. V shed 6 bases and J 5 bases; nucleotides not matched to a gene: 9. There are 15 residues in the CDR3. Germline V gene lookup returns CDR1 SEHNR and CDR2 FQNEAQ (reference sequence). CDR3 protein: CASSPSGKGLDTQYF. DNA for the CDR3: TGTGCCAGCAGTCCTAGCGGGAAGGGGTTAGATACGCAGTATTTT.

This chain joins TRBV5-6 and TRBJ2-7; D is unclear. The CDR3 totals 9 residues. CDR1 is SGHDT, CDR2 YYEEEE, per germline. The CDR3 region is CGAIYEQYF. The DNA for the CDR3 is TGTGGGGCAATCTACGAGCAGTACTTC.

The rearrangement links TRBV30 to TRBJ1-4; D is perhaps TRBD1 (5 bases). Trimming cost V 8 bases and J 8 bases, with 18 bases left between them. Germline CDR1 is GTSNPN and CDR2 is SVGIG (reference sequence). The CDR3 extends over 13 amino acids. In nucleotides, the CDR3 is TGTGCCGGGACTGGGGCGTTCACAGAAAAACTGTTTTTT. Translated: CAGTGAFTEKLFF.

CDR3 region: CAISDPSGGAREQYF. CDR3 bases: TGTGCCATCAGTGACCCTAGCGGGGGGGCGCGGGAGCAGTACTTC. The chain links TRBV10-3 to TRBJ2-7, with TRBD2 matching over 12 bases. The CDR3 spans 15 residues. Germline values: CDR1 ENHRY, CDR2 SYGVKD. Germline trimming cut 3 bases from V and 7 bases from J; bases unmatched to any gene: 7.

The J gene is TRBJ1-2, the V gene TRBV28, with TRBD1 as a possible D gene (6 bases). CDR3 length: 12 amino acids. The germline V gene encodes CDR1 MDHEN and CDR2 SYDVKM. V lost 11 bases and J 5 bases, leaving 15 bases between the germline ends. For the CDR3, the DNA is TGTGCCGCTGGGCGGGGGGCGTATGGCTACACCTTC. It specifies CAAGRGAYGYTF.

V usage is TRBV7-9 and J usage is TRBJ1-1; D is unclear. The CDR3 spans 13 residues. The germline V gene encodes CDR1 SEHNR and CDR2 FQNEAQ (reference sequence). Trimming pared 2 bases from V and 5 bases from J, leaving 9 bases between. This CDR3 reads CASSLFGRTEAFF. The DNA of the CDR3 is TGTGCCAGCAGCTTATTCGGGAGAACTGAAGCTTTCTTT.

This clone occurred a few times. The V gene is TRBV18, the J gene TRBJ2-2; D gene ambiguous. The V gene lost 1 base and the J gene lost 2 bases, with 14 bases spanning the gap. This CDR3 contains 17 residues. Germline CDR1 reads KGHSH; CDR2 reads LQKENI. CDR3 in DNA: TGTGCCAGCTCACCACATTGCATCGCAAAAAACACCGGGGAGCTGTTTTTT. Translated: CASSPHCIAKNTGELFF. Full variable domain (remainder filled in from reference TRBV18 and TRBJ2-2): NAGVMQNPRHLVRRRGQEARLRCSPMKGHSHVYWYRQLPEEGLKFMVYLQKENIIDESGMPKERFSAEFPKEGPSILRIQQVVRGDSAAYFCASSPHCIAKNTGELFFGEGSRLTVL.

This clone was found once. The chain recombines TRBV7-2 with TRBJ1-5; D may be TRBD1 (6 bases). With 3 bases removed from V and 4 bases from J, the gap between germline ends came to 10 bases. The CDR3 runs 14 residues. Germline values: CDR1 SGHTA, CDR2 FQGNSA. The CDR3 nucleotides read TGTGCCAGCAGCTTCCACAGGGATAATCAGCCCCAGCATTTT. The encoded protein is CASSFHRDNQPQHF.

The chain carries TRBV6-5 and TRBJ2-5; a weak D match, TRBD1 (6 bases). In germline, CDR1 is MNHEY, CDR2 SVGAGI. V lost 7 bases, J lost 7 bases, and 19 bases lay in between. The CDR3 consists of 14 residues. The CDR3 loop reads CASKDTVGALTQYF. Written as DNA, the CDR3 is TGTGCCAGCAAGGACACCGTGGGGGCGTTGACCCAGTACTTC.

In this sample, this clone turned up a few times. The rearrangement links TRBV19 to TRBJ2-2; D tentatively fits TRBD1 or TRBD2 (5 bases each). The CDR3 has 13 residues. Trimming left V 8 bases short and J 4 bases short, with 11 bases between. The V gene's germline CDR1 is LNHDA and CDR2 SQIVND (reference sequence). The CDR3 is CASGPRGTGELFF. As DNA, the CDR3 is TGTGCCAGTGGCCCGAGGGGCACCGGGGAGCTGTTTTTT.

CDR3 bases: TGTGCCAGCAGTGATAGACAGCCAACCTACGAGCAGTACTTC. This codes for CASSDRQPTYEQYF. The chain recombines TRBV2 with TRBJ2-7; D possibly corresponds to TRBD1 (5 bases). This CDR3 region has 14 residues. Germline V gene sequence: CDR1 SNHLY, CDR2 FYNNEI. V was trimmed by 3 bases and J by 2 bases, leaving 11 bases between them.

CDR3 sequence reads: CASSEKASGGNEQFF. CDR3 sequence (DNA): TGTGCCAGCAGCGAGAAGGCTAGCGGGGGGAATGAGCAGTTCTTC. The chain is built from TRBV5-4 and TRBJ2-1, with 11 positions matching TRBD2. The germline V gene has CDR1 SGHNT and CDR2 YYREEE (reference sequence). This CDR3 spans 15 amino acids. J lost 7 bases, V lost 4 bases, and 7 bases had no gene match.

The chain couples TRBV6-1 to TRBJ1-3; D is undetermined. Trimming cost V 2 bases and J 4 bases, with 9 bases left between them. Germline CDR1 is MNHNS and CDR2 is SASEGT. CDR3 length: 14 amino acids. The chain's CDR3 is CASSESGTGNTIYF. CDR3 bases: TGTGCCAGCAGTGAATCAGGAACGGGAAACACCATATATTTT.

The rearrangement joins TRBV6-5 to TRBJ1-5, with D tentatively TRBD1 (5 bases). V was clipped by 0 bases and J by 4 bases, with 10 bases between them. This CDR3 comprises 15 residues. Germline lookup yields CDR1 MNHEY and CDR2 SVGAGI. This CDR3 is CASSYSSGGNQPQHF. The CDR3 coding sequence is TGTGCCAGCAGTTACTCGTCCGGGGGTAATCAGCCCCAGCATTTT.

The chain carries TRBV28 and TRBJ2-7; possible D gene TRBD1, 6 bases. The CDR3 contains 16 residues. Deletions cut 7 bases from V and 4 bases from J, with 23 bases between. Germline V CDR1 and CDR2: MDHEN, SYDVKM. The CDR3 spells CASTRYWDTRKYEQYF. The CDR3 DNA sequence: TGTGCCAGCACCCGATATTGGGACACCCGAAAGTACGAGCAGTACTTC.

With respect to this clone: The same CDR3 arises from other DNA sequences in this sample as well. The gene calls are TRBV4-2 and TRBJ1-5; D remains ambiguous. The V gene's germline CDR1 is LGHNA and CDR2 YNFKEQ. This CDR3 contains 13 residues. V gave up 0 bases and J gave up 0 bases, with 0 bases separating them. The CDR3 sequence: CASSQDSNQPQHF. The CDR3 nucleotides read TGTGCCAGCAGCCAAGATAGCAATCAGCCCCAGCATTTT.

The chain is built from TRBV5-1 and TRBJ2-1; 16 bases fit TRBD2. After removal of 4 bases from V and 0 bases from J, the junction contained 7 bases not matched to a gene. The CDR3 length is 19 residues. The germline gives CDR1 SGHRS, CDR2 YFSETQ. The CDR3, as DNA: TGCGCCAGCAGCAGGGGACTAGCGGGAGGGACTAGCTCCTACAATGAGCAGTTCTTC. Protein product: CASSRGLAGGTSSYNEQFF. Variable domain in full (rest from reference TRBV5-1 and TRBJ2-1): KAGVTQTPRYLIKTRGQQVTLSCSPISGHRSVSWYQQTPGQGLQFLFEYFSETQRNKGNFPGRFSGRQFSNSRSEMNVSTLELGDSALYLCASSRGLAGGTSSYNEQFFGPGTRLTVL.

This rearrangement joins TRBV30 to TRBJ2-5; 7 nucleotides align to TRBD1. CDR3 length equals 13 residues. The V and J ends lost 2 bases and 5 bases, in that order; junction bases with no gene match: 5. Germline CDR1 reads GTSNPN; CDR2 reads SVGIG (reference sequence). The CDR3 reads CAWSKQGTETQYF. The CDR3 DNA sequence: TGTGCCTGGAGTAAACAGGGGACGGAGACCCAGTACTTC.

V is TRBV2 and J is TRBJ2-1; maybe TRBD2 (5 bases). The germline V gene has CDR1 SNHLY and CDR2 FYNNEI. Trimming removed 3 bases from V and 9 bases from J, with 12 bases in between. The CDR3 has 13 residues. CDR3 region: CASSERETGEQFF. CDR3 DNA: TGTGCCAGCAGTGAGAGGGAGACGGGTGAGCAGTTCTTC.

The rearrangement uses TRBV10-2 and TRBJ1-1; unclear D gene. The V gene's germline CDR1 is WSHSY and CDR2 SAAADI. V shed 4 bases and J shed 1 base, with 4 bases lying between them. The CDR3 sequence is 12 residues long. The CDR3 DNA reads TGCGCCAGCAGTGCAGGGAACACTGAAGCTTTCTTT. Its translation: CASSAGNTEAFF.

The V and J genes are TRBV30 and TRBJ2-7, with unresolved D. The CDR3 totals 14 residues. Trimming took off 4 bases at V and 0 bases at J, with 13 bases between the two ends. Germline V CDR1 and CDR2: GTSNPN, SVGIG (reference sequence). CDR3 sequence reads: CAWTPVMTSYEQYF. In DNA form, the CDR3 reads TGTGCCTGGACCCCCGTGATGACCTCCTACGAGCAGTACTTC.